The 5 T cell receptor beta chains reported below all come from one sample, sequenced in a study of cytomegalovirus exposure and HLA in healthy donors. Vbeta (60) and Jbeta (13) primers were used in the PCR. Repertoires were generated with immunoSEQ multiplex PCR, while TCRdb's copy carries only in-frame clones and drops some. The sample gives about 130,000 clones, about 80% of which show up once; around 0.92% is in the top ten. The source material was PBMCs. These receptors all stem from a human donor in good health.

This clone was seen only a few times. CDR3 in DNA: TGTGCCATAAGAGACAGGACCGCATATGGCTACACCTTC. As protein: CAIRDRTAYGYTF. The rearrangement joins TRBV10-3 to TRBJ1-2, with a possible D match to TRBD1 (6 bases). Deletions cut 9 bases from V and 5 bases from J, with 16 bases between. The germline gives CDR1 ENHRY, CDR2 SYGVKD. This CDR3 region has 13 residues.

The J gene is TRBJ2-1, the V gene TRBV7-6; 8 nucleotides agree with TRBD2. V lost 5 bases, J lost 9 bases, and 15 bases stayed unmatched. The CDR3 extends over 16 amino acids. From germline, CDR1 is SGHVS and CDR2 FNYEAQ. The DNA for the CDR3 is TGTGCCAGCAGCGAACCGGGACTAGTTCCGGGGGGTGAGCAGTTCTTC. Translating it yields CASSEPGLVPGGEQFF.

The CDR3 sequence is CASSLNRQMTNTEAFF. The CDR3 DNA is TGTGCCAGCAGTCTTAACCGACAGATGACGAACACTGAAGCTTTCTTT. J is TRBJ1-1 and V is TRBV5-5; possibly TRBD1 for D (5 bases). V was clipped by 5 bases and J by 1 base, with 18 bases between them. CDR1 is SGHKS and CDR2 is YYEKEE in the germline V gene (reference sequence). The CDR3 is made up of 16 amino acids.

The chain couples TRBV5-6 to TRBJ2-1; 7 nucleotides align to TRBD2. V was clipped by 2 bases and J by 1 base; unmatched bases: 9. The germline V gene encodes CDR1 SGHDT and CDR2 YYEEEE. The CDR3 is made up of 17 amino acids. DNA of the CDR3: TGTGCCAGCAGCTTAGTTGTGGGCGGGGGATCCTACAATGAGCAGTTCTTC. This sequence encodes CASSLVVGGGSYNEQFF.

This chain uses TRBV7-2 with TRBJ1-4; D is undetermined. V dropped 2 bases and J dropped 4 bases, with 11 bases sitting between them. Germline assignment: CDR1 SGHTA and CDR2 FQGNSA. The CDR3 runs to 15 residues. The CDR3 coding sequence is TGTGCCAGCAGCTTATCGAACAGAGATAATGAAAAACTGTTTTTT. Translated, it gives CASSLSNRDNEKLFF.